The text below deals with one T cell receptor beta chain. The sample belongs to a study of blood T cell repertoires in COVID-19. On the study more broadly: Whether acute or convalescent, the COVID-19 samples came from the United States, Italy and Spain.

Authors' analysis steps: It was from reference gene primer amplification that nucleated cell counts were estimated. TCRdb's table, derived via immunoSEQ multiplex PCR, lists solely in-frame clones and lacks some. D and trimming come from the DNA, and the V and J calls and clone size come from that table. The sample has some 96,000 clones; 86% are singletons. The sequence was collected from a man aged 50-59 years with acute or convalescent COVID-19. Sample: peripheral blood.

The CDR3 here is CASSYITSGGRGGEQFF. The CDR3 coding sequence is TGTGCCAGCAGTTACATTACTAGCGGAGGCCGGGGTGGTGAGCAGTTCTTC. The chain employs TRBV7-9 and TRBJ2-1; 8 nucleotides align to TRBD2. The CDR3 has 17 residues. J lost 9 bases, V lost 6 bases, and 19 bases had no gene match. Germline V lookup: CDR1 SEHNR, CDR2 FQNEAQ (reference sequence).